The T cell receptor (beta chain) under discussion was sequenced for a study of cytomegalovirus exposure and HLA in healthy donors. The CDR3 is 16 amino acids. V was pared by 0 bases and J by 3 bases, with 17 bases between. CDR1 is GTSNPN, CDR2 SVGIG, per germline (reference sequence). The PCR made use of 60 Vbeta and 13 Jbeta primers. Clones were sequenced by immunoSEQ multiplex PCR, and TCRdb holds only the in-frame ones, with some missing. The data show some 160,000 clones, about 64% seen once. For this clone: Antigen specificity is unknown.

Study-level points and caveats: Specific recognition of CMV antigens was confirmed in vitro for three chains (all CMV-associated). Altogether, 160 or so TCR beta chains were recorded as cytomegalovirus-associated.

This receptor was taken from a man in his 60s in good health and CMV-seronegative. The chain carries TRBV30 and TRBJ1-2; D is possibly TRBD1 (5 bases). Sequenced input: PBMCs. The CDR3 protein is CAWSVRETAYYYGYTF. CDR3 coding DNA: TGTGCCTGGAGTGTACGGGAGACAGCATATTACTATGGCTACACCTTC.